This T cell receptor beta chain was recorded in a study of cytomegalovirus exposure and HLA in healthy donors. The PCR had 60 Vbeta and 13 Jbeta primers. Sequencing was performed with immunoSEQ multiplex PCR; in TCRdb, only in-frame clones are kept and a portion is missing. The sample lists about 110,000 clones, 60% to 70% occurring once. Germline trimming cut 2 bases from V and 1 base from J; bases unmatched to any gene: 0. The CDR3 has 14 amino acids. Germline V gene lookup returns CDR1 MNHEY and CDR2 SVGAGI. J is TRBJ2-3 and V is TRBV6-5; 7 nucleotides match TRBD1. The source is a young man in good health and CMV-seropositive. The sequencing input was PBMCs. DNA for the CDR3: TGTGCCAGCAGTTACGACAGGGGCACAGATACGCAGTATTTT. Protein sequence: CASSYDRGTDTQYF.